The TCR beta chain described here comes from a study of T cell changes during pregnancy in multiple sclerosis. Produced via immunoSEQ multiplex PCR; TCRdb's table is partial and in-frame only. The sample lists around 30,000 clones, roughly 90% occurring once. This CDR3 region has 12 residues. Trimming shortened V by 3 bases and J by 6 bases, and 9 bases separated the two germline ends. Germline V gene sequence: CDR1 LNHDA, CDR2 SQIVND (reference sequence). The rearrangement uses TRBV19 and TRBJ2-7, with TRBD1 as a possible D gene (5 bases). This receptor was taken from a female donor with multiple sclerosis, enrolled in a pregnancy study. The sequenced sample was CD8+ T cells from peripheral blood mononuclear cells, obtained in the first trimester of pregnancy. The CDR3 DNA reads as TGTGCCAGTAGTATGGCAGGGCTCGAGCAGTACTTC. Residues: CASSMAGLEQYF.